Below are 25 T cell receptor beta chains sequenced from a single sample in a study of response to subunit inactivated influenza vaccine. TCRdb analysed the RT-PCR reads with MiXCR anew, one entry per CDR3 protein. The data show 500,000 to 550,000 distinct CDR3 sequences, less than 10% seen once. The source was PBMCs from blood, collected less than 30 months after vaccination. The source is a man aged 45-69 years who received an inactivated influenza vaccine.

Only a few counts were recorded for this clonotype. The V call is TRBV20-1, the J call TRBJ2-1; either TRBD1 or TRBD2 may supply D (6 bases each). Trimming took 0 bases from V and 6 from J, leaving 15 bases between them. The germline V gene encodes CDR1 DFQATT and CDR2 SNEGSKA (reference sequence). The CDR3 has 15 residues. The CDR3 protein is CSARDAPGGGNEQFF. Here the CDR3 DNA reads TGCAGTGCTAGAGATGCTCCCGGGGGCGGCAATGAGCAGTTCTTC.

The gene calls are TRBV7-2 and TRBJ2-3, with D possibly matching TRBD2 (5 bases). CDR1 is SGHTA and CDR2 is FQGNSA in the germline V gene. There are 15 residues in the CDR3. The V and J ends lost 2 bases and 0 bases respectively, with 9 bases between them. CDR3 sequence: CASSLTKRSTDTQYF. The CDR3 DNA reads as TGTGCCAGCAGCTTAACTAAGCGGAGCACAGATACGCAGTATTTT.

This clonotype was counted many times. The chain's CDR3 is CSASPPTGGILGTEAFF. CDR3 DNA: TGCAGTGCTAGTCCCCCGACAGGGGGGATTTTGGGCACTGAAGCTTTCTTT. The V gene is TRBV20-1, the J gene TRBJ1-1; TRBD1 matches 9 bases. The trim removed 3 bases at V and 4 bases at J, leaving 15 bases unmatched. CDR3 size: 17 residues. From germline, CDR1 is DFQATT and CDR2 SNEGSKA (reference sequence).

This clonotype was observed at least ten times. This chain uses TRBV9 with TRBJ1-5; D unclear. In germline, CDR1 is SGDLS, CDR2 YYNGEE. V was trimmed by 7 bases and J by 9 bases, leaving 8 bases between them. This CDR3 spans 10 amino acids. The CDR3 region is CASLLPPQHF. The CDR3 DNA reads TGTGCCAGCCTCCTCCCGCCCCAGCATTTT.

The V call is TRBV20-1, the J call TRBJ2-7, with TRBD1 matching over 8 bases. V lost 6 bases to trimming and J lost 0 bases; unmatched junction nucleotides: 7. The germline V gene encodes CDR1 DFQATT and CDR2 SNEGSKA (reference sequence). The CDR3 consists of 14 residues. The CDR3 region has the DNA TGCAGTGCACCAAGACAGGGGACCTCCTACGAGCAGTACTTC. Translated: CSAPRQGTSYEQYF.

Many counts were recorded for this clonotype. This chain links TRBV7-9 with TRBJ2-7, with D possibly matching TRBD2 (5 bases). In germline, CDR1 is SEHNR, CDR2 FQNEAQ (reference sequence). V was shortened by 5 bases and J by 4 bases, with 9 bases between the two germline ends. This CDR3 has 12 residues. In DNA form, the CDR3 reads TGTGCCAGCAGCCCGCCGGGGTACGAGCAGTACTTC. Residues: CASSPPGYEQYF.

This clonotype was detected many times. The CDR3 loop is CASNTRGGYEQYF. DNA for the CDR3: TGTGCCAGCAACACCCGAGGGGGCTACGAGCAGTACTTC. The gene calls are TRBV12-3 or TRBV12-4 and TRBJ2-7; D is perhaps TRBD1 (6 bases). The V end lost 7 bases, the J end lost 3 bases, and 13 bases lay between the germline ends. This CDR3 spans 13 amino acids.

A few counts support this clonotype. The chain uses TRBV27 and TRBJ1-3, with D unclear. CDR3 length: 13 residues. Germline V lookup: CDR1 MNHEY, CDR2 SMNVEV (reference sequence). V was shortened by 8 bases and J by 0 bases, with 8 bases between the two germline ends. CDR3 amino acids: CASRPISGNTIYF. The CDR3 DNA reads TGTGCCAGCCGACCTATCTCTGGAAACACCATATATTTT.

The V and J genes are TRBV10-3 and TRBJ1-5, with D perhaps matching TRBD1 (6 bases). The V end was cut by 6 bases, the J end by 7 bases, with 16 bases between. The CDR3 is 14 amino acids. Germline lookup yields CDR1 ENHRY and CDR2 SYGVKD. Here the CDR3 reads CAIRGAGAGQPQHF. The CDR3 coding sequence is TGTGCCATCAGGGGGGCGGGGGCCGGGCAGCCCCAGCATTTT.

In nucleotides, the CDR3 is TGCGCCAGCAGCCACGCTGGGGGGGTTAACTATGGCTACACCTTC. Translating gives CASSHAGGVNYGYTF. V is TRBV5-1 and J is TRBJ1-2, with a tentative D call TRBD1 (5 bases). Per germline, CDR1 SGHRS and CDR2 YFSETQ. The CDR3 covers 15 residues. Trimming cost V 4 bases and J 1 base, with 14 bases left between them.

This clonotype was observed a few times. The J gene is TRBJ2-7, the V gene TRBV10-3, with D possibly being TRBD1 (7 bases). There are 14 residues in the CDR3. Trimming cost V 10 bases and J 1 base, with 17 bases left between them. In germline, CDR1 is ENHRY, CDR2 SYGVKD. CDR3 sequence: CATSWGDRSYEQYF. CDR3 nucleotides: TGTGCCACCTCGTGGGGGGACAGATCCTACGAGCAGTACTTC.

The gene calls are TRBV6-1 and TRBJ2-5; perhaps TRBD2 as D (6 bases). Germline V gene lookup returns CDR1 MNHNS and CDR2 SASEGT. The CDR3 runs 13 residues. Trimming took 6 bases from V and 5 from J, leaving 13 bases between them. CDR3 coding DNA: TGTGCCAGCAGGAGGGAGGCGTGGGAGACCCAGTACTTC. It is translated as CASRREAWETQYF.

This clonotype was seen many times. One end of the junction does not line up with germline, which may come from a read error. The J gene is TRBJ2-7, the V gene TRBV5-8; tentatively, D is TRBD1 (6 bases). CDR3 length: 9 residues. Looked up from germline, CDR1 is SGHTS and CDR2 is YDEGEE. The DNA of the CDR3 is TGTGCCAGCAGATTCGGACAGTGCTTC. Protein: CASRFGQCF. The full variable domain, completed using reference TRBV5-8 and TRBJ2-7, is EAGVTQSPTHLIKTRGQQATLRCSPISGHTSVYWYQQALGLGLQFLLWYDEGEERNRGNFPPRFSGRQFPNYSSELNVNALELEDSALYLCASRFGQCFGPGTRLTVT.

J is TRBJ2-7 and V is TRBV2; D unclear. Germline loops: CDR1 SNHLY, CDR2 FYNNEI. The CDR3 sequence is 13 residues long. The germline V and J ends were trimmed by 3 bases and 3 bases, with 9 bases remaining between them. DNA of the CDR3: TGTGCCAGCAGTGAGAATGGCCGCTACGAGCAGTACTTC. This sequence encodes CASSENGRYEQYF.

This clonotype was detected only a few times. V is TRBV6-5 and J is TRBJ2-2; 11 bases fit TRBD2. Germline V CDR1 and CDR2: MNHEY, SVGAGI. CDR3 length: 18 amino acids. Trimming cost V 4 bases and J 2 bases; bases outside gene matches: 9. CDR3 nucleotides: TGTGCCAGCAGTTCAATACGTAGCGGGGGGGGAAACACCGGGGAGCTGTTTTTT. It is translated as CASSSIRSGGGNTGELFF.

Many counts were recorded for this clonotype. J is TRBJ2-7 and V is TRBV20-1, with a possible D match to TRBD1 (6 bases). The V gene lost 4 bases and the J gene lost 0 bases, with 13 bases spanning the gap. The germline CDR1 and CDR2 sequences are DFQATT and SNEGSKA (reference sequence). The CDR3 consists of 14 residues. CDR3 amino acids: CSATRQDLSYEQYF. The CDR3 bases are TGCAGTGCTACCCGACAGGACCTCTCCTACGAGCAGTACTTC.

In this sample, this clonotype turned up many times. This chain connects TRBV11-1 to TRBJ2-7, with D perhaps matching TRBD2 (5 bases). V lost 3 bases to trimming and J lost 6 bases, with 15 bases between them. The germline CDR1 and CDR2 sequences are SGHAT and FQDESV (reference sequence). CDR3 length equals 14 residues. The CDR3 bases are TGTGCCAGCAGCTTTGACCGAAAAGAGGGCGAGCAGTACTTC. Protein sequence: CASSFDRKEGEQYF. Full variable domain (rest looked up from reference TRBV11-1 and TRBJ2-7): EAEVAQSPRYKITEKSQAVAFWCDPISGHATLYWYRQILGQGPELLVQFQDESVVDDSQLPKDRFSAERLKGVDSTLKIQPAELGDSAMYLCASSFDRKEGEQYFGPGTRLTVT.

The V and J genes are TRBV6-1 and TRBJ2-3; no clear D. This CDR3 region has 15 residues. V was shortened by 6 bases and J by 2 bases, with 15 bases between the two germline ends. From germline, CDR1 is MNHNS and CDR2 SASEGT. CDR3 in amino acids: CASRALSRFTDTQYF. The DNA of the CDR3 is TGTGCCAGCAGGGCCCTTAGCAGATTCACAGATACGCAGTATTTT.

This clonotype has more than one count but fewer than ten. The CDR3 nucleotides are TGCGCCAGCAGCCAAAAAGCGACCTCTTACAATGAGCAGTTCTTC. This translates into CASSQKATSYNEQFF. The chain carries TRBV4-3 and TRBJ2-1; the D is unclear. Trimming removed 2 bases at V and 4 bases at J, with 12 bases between. The CDR3 has 15 amino acids. Germline-derived CDR1 and CDR2 are LGHNA and YSLEER.

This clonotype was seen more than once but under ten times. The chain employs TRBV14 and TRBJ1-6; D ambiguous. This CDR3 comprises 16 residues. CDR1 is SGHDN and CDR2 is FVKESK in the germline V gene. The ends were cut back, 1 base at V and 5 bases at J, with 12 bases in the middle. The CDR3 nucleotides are TGTGCCAGCAGCCAAGTGGGAGGAACCCATAATTCACCCCTCCACTTT. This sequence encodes CASSQVGGTHNSPLHF.

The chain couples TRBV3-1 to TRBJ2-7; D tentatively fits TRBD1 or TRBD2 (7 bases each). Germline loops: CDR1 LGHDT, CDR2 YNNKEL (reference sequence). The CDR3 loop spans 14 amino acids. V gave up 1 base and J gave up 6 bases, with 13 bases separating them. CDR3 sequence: CASSQVGGGSEQYF. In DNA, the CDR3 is TGTGCCAGCAGCCAAGTGGGAGGGGGCTCCGAGCAGTACTTC.

In DNA form, the CDR3 reads TGTGCCAGCTCACAAACGTCTTTACCGGGCACAGATACGCAGTATTTT. Its translation: CASSQTSLPGTDTQYF. The chain combines TRBV18 with TRBJ2-3; no firm D call. The CDR3 consists of 16 residues. V was clipped by 4 bases and J by 1 base, with 15 bases between them. Germline CDR1 KGHSH, CDR2 LQKENI.

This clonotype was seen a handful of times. The CDR3 DNA follows: TGCGCCAGTCGCCGGGACATCAATGCAGGAAATGAGCAGTTCTTC. It specifies CASRRDINAGNEQFF. The V and J genes are TRBV4-3 and TRBJ2-1, with D tentatively TRBD1 (6 bases). CDR3 size: 15 residues. Trimming removed 9 bases from V and 7 bases from J, with 22 bases in between. Germline V gene data show CDR1 as LGHNA and CDR2 as YSLEER.

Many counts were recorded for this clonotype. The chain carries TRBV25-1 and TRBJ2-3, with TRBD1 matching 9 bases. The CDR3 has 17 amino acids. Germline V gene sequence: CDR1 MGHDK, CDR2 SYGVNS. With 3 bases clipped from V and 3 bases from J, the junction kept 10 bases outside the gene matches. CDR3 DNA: TGTGCCAGCAGTGAGGCTTGGGGGACAGGGTCGACAGATACGCAGTATTTT. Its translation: CASSEAWGTGSTDTQYF.

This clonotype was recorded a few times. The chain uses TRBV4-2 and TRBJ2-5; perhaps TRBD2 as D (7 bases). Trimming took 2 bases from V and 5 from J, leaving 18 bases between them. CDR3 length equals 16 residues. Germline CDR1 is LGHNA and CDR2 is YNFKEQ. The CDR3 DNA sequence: TGTGCCAGCAGCCAATCGGGGGGCGCCGCCAGGGAGACCCAGTACTTC. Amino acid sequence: CASSQSGGAARETQYF.